This T cell receptor beta chain came from a study of blood T cell repertoires in COVID-19. Study-wide background: From the United States, Italy and Spain came samples of acute and convalescent COVID-19. T cells, B-cell-depleted T cells, or PBMCs provided the cDNA or gDNA that served as material.

As processed by the authors: Amplification of reference gene primers provided the estimated nucleated cell counts. Here immunoSEQ multiplex PCR was the method, and the copy in TCRdb shows in-frame clones only, minus some. V, J and clone size were drawn from that table, and D and trimming were deduced from the DNA. This table has under 200,000 clones, roughly nine tenths appearing once. Germline V gene sequence: CDR1 SGHRS, CDR2 YFSETQ. The CDR3 has 16 amino acids. Losses at the gene ends were 1 base for V and 2 bases for J; bases not matched to a gene: 7. The sequenced material came from peripheral blood. This sequence was found in a man between 60 and 75 years old with acute or convalescent COVID-19. The rearrangement links TRBV5-1 to TRBJ2-3, with TRBD1 matching 7 bases. CDR3 sequence reads: CASSLRQGGPTDTQYF. For the CDR3, the DNA is TGCGCCAGCAGCTTGCGACAGGGTGGACCCACAGATACGCAGTATTTT.